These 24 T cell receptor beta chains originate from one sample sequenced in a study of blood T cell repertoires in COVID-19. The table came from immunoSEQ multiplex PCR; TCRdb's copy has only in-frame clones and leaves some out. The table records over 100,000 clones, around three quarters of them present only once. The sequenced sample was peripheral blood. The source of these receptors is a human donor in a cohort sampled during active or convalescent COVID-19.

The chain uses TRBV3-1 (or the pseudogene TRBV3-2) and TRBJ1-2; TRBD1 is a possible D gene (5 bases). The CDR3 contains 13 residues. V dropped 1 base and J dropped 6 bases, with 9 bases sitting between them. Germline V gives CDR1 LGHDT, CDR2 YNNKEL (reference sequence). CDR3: CASSQAGKHGYTF. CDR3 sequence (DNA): TGTGCCAGCAGCCAAGCAGGGAAACATGGCTACACCTTC.

The CDR3 region has the DNA TGCGCCAGCAGCTTTGCGCACGAGCAGTACTTC. Protein: CASSFAHEQYF. The chain uses TRBV5-1 and TRBJ2-7; no clear D gene. V lost 2 bases, J lost 5 bases, and 5 bases lay in between. Germline CDR1 is SGHRS and CDR2 is YFSETQ. The CDR3 spans 11 residues.

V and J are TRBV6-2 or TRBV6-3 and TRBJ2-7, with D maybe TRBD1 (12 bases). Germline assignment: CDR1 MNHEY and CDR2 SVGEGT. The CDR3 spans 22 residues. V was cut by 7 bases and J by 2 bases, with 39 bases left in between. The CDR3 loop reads CASIPRDRGPRTTSGVTYEQYF. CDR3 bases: TGTGCCAGCATCCCCCGGGACAGGGGGCCCCGAACGACTAGCGGGGTAACCTACGAGCAGTACTTC.

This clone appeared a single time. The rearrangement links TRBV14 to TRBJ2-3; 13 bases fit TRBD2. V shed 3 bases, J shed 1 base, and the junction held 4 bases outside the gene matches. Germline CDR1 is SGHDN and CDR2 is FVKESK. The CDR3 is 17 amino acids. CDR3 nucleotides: TGTGCCAGCAGCCAGGTCGGACTAGCGGGGGGCACAGATACGCAGTATTTT. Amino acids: CASSQVGLAGGTDTQYF. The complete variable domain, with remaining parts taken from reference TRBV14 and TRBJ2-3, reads EAGVTQFPSHSVIEKGQTVTLRCDPISGHDNLYWYRRVMGKEIKFLLHFVKESKQDESGMPNNRFLAERTGGTYSTLKVQPAELEDSGVYFCASSQVGLAGGTDTQYFGPGTRLTVL.

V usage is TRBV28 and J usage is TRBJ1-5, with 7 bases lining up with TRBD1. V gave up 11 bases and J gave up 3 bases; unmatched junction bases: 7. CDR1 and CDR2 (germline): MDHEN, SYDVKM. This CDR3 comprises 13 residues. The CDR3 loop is CAATGTNNQPQHF. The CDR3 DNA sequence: TGTGCCGCGACAGGGACCAACAATCAGCCCCAGCATTTT.

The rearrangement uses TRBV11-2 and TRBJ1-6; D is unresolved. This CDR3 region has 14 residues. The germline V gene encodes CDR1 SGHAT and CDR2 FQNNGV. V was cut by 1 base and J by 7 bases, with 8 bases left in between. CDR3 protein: CASSLAGENSPLHF. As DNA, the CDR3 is TGTGCCAGCAGCTTAGCGGGAGAAAATTCACCCCTCCACTTT.

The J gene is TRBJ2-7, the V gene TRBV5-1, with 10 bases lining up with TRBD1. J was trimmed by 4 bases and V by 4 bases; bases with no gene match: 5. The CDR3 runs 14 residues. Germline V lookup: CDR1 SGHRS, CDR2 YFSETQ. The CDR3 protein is CASSRGQGRYEQYF. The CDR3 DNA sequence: TGCGCCAGCAGCCGGGGACAGGGGCGGTACGAGCAGTACTTC. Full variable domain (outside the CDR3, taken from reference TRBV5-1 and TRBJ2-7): KAGVTQTPRYLIKTRGQQVTLSCSPISGHRSVSWYQQTPGQGLQFLFEYFSETQRNKGNFPGRFSGRQFSNSRSEMNVSTLELGDSALYLCASSRGQGRYEQYFGPGTRLTVT.

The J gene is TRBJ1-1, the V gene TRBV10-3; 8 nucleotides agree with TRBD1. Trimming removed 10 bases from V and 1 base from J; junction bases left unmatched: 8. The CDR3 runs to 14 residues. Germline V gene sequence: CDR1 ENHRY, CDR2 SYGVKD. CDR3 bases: TGTGCCAGCGACAGGGGAAGGGGGAACACTGAAGCTTTCTTT. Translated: CASDRGRGNTEAFF.

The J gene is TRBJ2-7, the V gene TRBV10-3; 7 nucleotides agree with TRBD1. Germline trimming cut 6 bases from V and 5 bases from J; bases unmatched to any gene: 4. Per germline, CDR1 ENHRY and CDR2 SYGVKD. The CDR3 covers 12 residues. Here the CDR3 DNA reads TGTGCCATCAGGGGGGACAGCCACGAGCAGTACTTC. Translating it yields CAIRGDSHEQYF.

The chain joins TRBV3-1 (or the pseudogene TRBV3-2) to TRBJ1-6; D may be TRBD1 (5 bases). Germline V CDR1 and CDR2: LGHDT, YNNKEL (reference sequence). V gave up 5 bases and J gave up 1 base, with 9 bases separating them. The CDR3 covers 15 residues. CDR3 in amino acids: CASSAPGSYNSPLHF. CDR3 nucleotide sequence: TGTGCCAGCAGCGCCCCAGGGTCCTATAATTCACCCCTCCACTTT.

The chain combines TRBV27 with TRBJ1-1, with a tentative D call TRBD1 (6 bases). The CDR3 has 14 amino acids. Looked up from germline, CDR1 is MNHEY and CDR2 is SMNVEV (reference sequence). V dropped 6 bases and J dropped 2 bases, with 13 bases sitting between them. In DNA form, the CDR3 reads TGTGCCAGCAGGAACAGGGTCGGAAACACTGAAGCTTTCTTT. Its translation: CASRNRVGNTEAFF.

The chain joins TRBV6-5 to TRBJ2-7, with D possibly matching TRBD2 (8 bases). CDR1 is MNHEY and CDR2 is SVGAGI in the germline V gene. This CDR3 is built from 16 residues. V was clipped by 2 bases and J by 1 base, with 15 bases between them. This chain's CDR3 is CASSYRGQRGSYEQYF. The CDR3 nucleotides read TGTGCCAGCAGTTACCGGGGACAGCGGGGGTCCTACGAGCAGTACTTC.

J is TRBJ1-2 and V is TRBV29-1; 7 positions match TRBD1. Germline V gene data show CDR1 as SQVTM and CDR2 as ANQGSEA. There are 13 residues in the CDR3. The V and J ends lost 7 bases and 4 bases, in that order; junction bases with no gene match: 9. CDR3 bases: TGCAGCGCTCGGGAGGGGGCAGTCTATGGCTACACCTTC. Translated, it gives CSAREGAVYGYTF.

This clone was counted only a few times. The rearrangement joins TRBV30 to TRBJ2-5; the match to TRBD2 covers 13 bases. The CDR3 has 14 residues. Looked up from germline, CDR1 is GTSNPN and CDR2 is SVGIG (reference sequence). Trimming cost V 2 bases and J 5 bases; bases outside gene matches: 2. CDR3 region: CAWSWTSGSETQYF. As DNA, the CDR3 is TGTGCCTGGAGTTGGACTAGCGGGAGTGAGACCCAGTACTTC.

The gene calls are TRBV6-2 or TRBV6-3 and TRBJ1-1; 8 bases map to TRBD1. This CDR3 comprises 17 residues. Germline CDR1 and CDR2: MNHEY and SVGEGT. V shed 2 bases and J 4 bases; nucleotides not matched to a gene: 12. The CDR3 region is CASSYATDRGRGTEAFF. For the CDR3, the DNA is TGTGCCAGCAGTTACGCTACTGACAGGGGTAGGGGCACTGAAGCTTTCTTT.

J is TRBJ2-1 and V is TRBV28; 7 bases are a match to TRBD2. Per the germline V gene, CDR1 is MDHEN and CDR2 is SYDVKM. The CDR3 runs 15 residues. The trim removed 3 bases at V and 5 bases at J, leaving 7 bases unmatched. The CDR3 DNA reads TGTGCCAGCAGTTTGGGGGGACTACACAACAATGAGCAGTTCTTC. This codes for CASSLGGLHNNEQFF. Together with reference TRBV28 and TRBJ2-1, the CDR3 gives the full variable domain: DVKVTQSSRYLVKRTGEKVFLECVQDMDHENMFWYRQDPGLGLRLIYFSYDVKMKEKGDIPEGYSVSREKKERFSLILESASTNQTSMYLCASSLGGLHNNEQFFGPGTRLTVL.

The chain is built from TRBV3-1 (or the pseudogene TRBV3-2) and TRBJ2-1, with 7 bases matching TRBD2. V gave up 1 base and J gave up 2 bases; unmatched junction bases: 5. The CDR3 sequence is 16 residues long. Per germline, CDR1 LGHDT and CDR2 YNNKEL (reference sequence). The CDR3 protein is CASSQGTSLPYNEQFF. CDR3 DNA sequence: TGTGCCAGCAGCCAAGGGACTAGTTTACCCTACAATGAGCAGTTCTTC.

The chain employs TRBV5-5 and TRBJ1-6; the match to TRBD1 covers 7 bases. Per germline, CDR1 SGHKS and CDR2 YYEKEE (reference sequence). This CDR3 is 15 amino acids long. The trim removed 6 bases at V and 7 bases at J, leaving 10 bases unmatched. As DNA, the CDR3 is TGTGCCAGCACCCCGGGACAGATGGAGAATTCACCCCTCCACTTT. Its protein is CASTPGQMENSPLHF.

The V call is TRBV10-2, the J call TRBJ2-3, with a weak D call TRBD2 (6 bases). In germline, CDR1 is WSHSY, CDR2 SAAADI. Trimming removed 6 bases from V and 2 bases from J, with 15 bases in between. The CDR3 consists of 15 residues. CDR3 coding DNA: TGCGCCAGCAGGGGAGCGGGCGGTCTCACAGATACGCAGTATTTT. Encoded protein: CASRGAGGLTDTQYF.

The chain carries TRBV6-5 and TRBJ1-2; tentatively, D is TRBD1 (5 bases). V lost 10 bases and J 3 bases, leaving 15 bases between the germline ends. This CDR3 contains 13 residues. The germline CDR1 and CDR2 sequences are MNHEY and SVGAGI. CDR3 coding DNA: TGTGCCACCTCAGGACAACCGCACTATGGCTACACCTTC. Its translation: CATSGQPHYGYTF.

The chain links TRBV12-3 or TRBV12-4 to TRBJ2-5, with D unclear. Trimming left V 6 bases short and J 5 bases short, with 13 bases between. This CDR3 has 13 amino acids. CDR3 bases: TGTGCCAGCAGCTATTCCGAACCCGAGACCCAGTACTTC. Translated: CASSYSEPETQYF.

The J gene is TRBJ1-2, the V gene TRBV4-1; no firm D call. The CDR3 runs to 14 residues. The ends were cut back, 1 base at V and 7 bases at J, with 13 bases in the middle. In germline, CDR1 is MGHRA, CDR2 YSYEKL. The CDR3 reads CASSQGQAYRGYTF. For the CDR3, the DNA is TGCGCCAGCAGCCAAGGTCAGGCCTACCGTGGCTACACCTTC.

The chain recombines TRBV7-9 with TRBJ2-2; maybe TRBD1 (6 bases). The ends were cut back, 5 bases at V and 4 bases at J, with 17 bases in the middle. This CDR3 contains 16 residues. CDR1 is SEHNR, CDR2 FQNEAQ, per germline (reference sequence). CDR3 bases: TGTGCCAGCAGCCAAGGGTATATGGGGGCCACCGGGGAGCTGTTTTTT. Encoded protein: CASSQGYMGATGELFF. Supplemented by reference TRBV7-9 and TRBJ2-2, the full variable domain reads DTGVSQNPRHKITKRGQNVTFRCDPISEHNRLYWYRQTLGQGPEFLTYFQNEAQLEKSRLLSDRFSAERPKGSFSTLEIQRTEQGDSAMYLCASSQGYMGATGELFFGEGSRLTVL.

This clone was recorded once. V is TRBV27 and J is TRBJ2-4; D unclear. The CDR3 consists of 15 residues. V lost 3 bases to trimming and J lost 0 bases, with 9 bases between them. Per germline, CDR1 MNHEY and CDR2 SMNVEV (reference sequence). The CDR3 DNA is TGTGCCAGCAGTTTTCGAGGTTTAGCCAAAAACATTCAGTACTTC. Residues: CASSFRGLAKNIQYF.